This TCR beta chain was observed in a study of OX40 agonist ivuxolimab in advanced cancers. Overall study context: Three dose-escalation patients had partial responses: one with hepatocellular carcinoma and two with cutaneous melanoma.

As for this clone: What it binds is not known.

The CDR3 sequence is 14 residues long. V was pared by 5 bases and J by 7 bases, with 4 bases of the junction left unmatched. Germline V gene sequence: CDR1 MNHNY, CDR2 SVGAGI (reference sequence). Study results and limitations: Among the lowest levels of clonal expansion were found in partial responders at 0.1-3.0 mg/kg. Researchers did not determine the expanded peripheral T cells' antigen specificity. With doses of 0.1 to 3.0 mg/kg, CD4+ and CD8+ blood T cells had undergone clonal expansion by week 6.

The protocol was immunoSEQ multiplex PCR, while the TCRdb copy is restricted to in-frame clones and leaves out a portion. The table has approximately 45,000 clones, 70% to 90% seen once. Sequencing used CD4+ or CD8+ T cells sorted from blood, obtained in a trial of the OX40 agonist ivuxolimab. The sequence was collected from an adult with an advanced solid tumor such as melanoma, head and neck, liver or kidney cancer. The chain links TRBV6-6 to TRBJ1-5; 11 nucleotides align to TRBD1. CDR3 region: CASSTDRGPQPQHF. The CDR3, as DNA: TGTGCCAGCAGTACGGACAGGGGGCCCCAGCCCCAGCATTTT.